These 9 T cell receptor beta chains were all obtained from the same sample, sequenced in a study of T cell responses to AZD1222 COVID-19 vaccine. The method was immunoSEQ multiplex PCR; TCRdb's version includes in-frame clones alone and lacks a portion of them. The sample contains about 180,000 clones, 90% to 95% of which appear only once. Sample: peripheral blood, taken 28 days after the second dose of the MenACWY control vaccine. Receptors originate from an adult who received the MenACWY meningococcal vaccine as a control.

V and J are TRBV11-2 and TRBJ1-3; D is unresolved. This CDR3 comprises 15 residues. V lost 0 bases to trimming and J lost 3 bases, with 9 bases between them. Germline assignment: CDR1 SGHAT and CDR2 FQNNGV. CDR3 amino acids: CASSLEGFIGNTIYF. The CDR3 DNA reads TGTGCCAGCAGCTTAGAAGGGTTCATTGGAAACACCATATATTTT. The whole variable domain, remainder taken from reference TRBV11-2 and TRBJ1-3, is EAGVAQSPRYKIIEKRQSVAFWCNPISGHATLYWYQQILGQGPKLLIQFQNNGVVDDSQLPKDRFSAERLKGVDSTLKIQPAKLEDSAVYLCASSLEGFIGNTIYFGEGSWLTVV.

The V gene is TRBV19, the J gene TRBJ2-5; 12 bases align to TRBD2. CDR1 is LNHDA and CDR2 is SQIVND in the germline V gene (reference sequence). The CDR3 has 15 residues. V trimming: 2 bases; J trimming: 3 bases; junction bases outside the gene matches: 1. Here the CDR3 reads CASSITSGGKETQYF. The CDR3 DNA sequence: TGTGCCAGTAGTATAACTAGCGGGGGGAAAGAGACCCAGTACTTC.

The rearrangement joins TRBV7-2 to TRBJ2-7; 8 bases agree with TRBD1. The V gene's germline CDR1 is SGHTA and CDR2 FQGNSA. The length of the CDR3 is 17 residues. The V and J ends lost 4 bases and 3 bases, in that order; junction bases with no gene match: 14. CDR3 amino acids: CASSSRPGQERGYEQYF. The CDR3 DNA reads TGTGCCAGCAGCTCCCGTCCGGGACAGGAAAGGGGCTACGAGCAGTACTTC.

The rearrangement joins TRBV7-9 to TRBJ1-2, with 7 bases identical to TRBD1. CDR1 SEHNR and CDR2 FQNEAQ come from the germline V gene (reference sequence). The CDR3 has 14 amino acids. V gave up 6 bases and J gave up 3 bases; unmatched junction bases: 7. The CDR3: CASRPGQEDYGYTF. The CDR3 region has the DNA TGTGCCAGCAGACCTGGACAGGAAGACTATGGCTACACCTTC.

The chain has TRBV30 and TRBJ2-7; tentatively, D is TRBD2 (6 bases). Trimming shortened V by 4 bases and J by 0 bases, and 13 bases separated the two germline ends. Germline V gives CDR1 GTSNPN, CDR2 SVGIG (reference sequence). CDR3 length: 14 residues. CDR3: CAWNGLLSSYEQYF. The CDR3 bases are TGTGCCTGGAACGGACTACTGAGCTCCTACGAGCAGTACTTC. The variable domain in full, completed from reference TRBV30 and TRBJ2-7, reads SQTIHQWPATLVQPVGSPLSLECTVEGTSNPNLYWYRQAAGRGLQLLFYSVGIGQISSEVPQNLSASRPQDRQFILSSKKLLLSDSGFYLCAWNGLLSSYEQYFGPGTRLTVT.

The V and J genes are TRBV19 and TRBJ1-6; D gene uncertain. From germline, CDR1 is LNHDA and CDR2 SQIVND (reference sequence). The CDR3 length is 14 residues. Trimming shortened V by 9 bases and J by 0 bases, and 9 bases separated the two germline ends. The DNA of the CDR3 is TGTGCCAGCCGAACGAGCTCCTATAATTCACCCCTCCACTTT. This codes for CASRTSSYNSPLHF.

CDR3 loop: CASSWDRYTEAFF. CDR3 sequence (DNA): TGCGCCAGCAGTTGGGACAGGTACACTGAAGCTTTCTTT. This chain connects TRBV10-1 to TRBJ1-1; TRBD1 matches 8 bases. Germline-derived CDR1 and CDR2 are WNHNN and SYGVQD (reference sequence). Losses at the gene ends were 5 bases for V and 3 bases for J; bases not matched to a gene: 2. The CDR3 runs to 13 residues.

V usage is TRBV18 and J usage is TRBJ2-5; 7 nucleotides line up with TRBD1. The CDR3 totals 15 residues. Trimming at V came to 3 bases and at J to 1 base, leaving 5 bases not matched to a gene. Germline V CDR1 and CDR2: KGHSH, LQKENI. CDR3 coding DNA: TGTGCCAGCTCACCTCGAGGGACAGCCCAAGAGACCCAGTACTTC. It encodes CASSPRGTAQETQYF.

The chain is built from TRBV28 and TRBJ2-1; D is possibly TRBD1 (5 bases). V lost 2 bases and J lost 7, with 12 bases in between. This CDR3 has 14 amino acids. Germline V gene data show CDR1 as MDHEN and CDR2 as SYDVKM. The CDR3, as DNA: TGTGCCAGCAGTTTACTGGGGCTCCGTAATGAGCAGTTCTTC. Translation gives CASSLLGLRNEQFF. The full variable domain, in which reference TRBV28 and TRBJ2-1 provide the parts outside the CDR3, is DVKVTQSSRYLVKRTGEKVFLECVQDMDHENMFWYRQDPGLGLRLIYFSYDVKMKEKGDIPEGYSVSREKKERFSLILESASTNQTSMYLCASSLLGLRNEQFFGPGTRLTVL.